A selection of T cell receptor beta chains follows, all from one sample in a study of cytotoxic CD8 clonotypes in ibrutinib-treated CLL. Repertoires were generated with immunoSEQ multiplex PCR, while TCRdb's copy carries only in-frame clones and drops some. The profile shows some 200,000 clones, roughly 77% of them singletons. Specimen: PBMCs, collected after 12 months of ibrutinib treatment. These receptors were collected from a human donor with chronic lymphocytic leukemia. The CDR3 runs from the conserved cysteine through the conserved F or W. D genes are given only for firm matches. Rows may omit the clone size; those that give it use once, few, many or a size class.

j_call: TRBJ1-5; d_call: -; v_call: TRBV29-1; clone_size: -; cdr3_nt: TGCAGCGTTGCCCAACAGTGGGGGAATCAGCCCCAGCATTTT; cdr3_aa: CSVAQQWGNQPQHF
j_call: TRBJ2-1; d_call: TRBD2; v_call: TRBV30; clone_size: -; cdr3_nt: TGTGCCTGGAGTGGCGGGGGGGGCAATGAGCAGTTCTTC; cdr3_aa: CAWSGGGGNEQFF
j_call: TRBJ2-5; d_call: TRBD1; v_call: TRBV6-1; clone_size: -; cdr3_nt: TGTGCCAGCACCAGTAACAGGGGGCTAGAGACCCAGTACTTC; cdr3_aa: CASTSNRGLETQYF
j_call: TRBJ2-7; d_call: -; v_call: TRBV6-1; clone_size: -; cdr3_nt: TGTGCCAGCAGTGAAGCGAGACACTACTACGAGCAGTACTTC; cdr3_aa: CASSEARHYYEQYF
j_call: TRBJ1-5; d_call: -; v_call: TRBV7-2; clone_size: -; cdr3_nt: TGTGCCAGCAGCTCTGGGGGGGGAGTTAGCAATCAGCCCCAGCATTTT; cdr3_aa: CASSSGGGVSNQPQHF
j_call: TRBJ2-1; d_call: TRBD2; v_call: TRBV29-1; clone_size: -; cdr3_nt: TGCAGCGTTGGACCAGCGGGGGGCAATGAGCAGTTCTTC; cdr3_aa: CSVGPAGGNEQFF
j_call: TRBJ1-5; d_call: -; v_call: TRBV2; clone_size: once; cdr3_nt: TGTGCCAGCATTCCGAATGCCGGGGGCAATCAGCCCCAGCATTTT; cdr3_aa: CASIPNAGGNQPQHF
j_call: TRBJ1-2; d_call: TRBD1; v_call: TRBV7-2; clone_size: -; cdr3_nt: TGTGCCAGCAGCGACAGGGTGACCTATGGCTACACCTTC; cdr3_aa: CASSDRVTYGYTF
j_call: TRBJ2-3; d_call: TRBD2; v_call: TRBV7-9; clone_size: -; cdr3_nt: TGTGCCAGCAGCCACACTAGCGGGAGGAGAGATACGCAGTATTTT; cdr3_aa: CASSHTSGRRDTQYF
j_call: TRBJ2-5; d_call: -; v_call: TRBV28; clone_size: -; cdr3_nt: TGTGCCAGCAGTTTATTAGGGACCGGGGAGACCCAGTACTTC; cdr3_aa: CASSLLGTGETQYF
j_call: TRBJ1-3; d_call: TRBD1; v_call: TRBV2; clone_size: few; cdr3_nt: TGTGCCAGCAGTCGGTACAGGGGGCCTGGTGGAAACACCATATATTTT; cdr3_aa: CASSRYRGPGGNTIYF
j_call: TRBJ1-5; d_call: TRBD1; v_call: TRBV2; clone_size: -; cdr3_nt: TGTGCCAGCAGAGGGGACAGTCCCTGGGAGGCCCAGCATTTT; cdr3_aa: CASRGDSPWEAQHF
j_call: TRBJ1-5; d_call: TRBD1; v_call: TRBV2; clone_size: -; cdr3_nt: TGTGCCAGCAGTGCCGACAGGGGCAATCAGCCCCAGCATTTT; cdr3_aa: CASSADRGNQPQHF
j_call: TRBJ2-7; d_call: TRBD1; v_call: TRBV19; clone_size: few; cdr3_nt: TGTGCCACCACTCCCCTCCGACAGGGGTTCGAGCAGTACTTC; cdr3_aa: CATTPLRQGFEQYF
j_call: TRBJ1-5; d_call: -; v_call: TRBV30; clone_size: once; cdr3_nt: TGTGCCTGGAGTTCACAGGGATGGAATCAGCCCCAGCATTTT; cdr3_aa: CAWSSQGWNQPQHF